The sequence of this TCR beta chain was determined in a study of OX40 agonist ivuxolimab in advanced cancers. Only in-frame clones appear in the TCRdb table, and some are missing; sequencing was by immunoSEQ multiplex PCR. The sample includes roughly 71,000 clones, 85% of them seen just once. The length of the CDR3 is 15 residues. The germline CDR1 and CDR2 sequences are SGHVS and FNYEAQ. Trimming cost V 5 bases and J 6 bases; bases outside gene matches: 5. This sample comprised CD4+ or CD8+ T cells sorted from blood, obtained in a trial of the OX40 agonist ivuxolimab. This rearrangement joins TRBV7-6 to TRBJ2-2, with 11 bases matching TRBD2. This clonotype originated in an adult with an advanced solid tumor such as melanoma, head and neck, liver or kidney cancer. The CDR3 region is CASSTLAGVAGELFF. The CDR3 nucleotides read TGTGCCAGCAGCACACTAGCGGGAGTGGCCGGGGAGCTGTTTTTT.